Listed here are 16 T cell receptor beta chains from one sample, sequenced in a study of OX40 agonist ivuxolimab in advanced cancers. The protocol used for the library was the immunoSEQ multiplex PCR assay. TCRdb mirrors the immuneACCESS table, restricted to in-frame sequences. Some clones are absent from its copies; in checked studies, under half trace to an unresolved V gene, and the reason for the others is unknown. The sample table records tens of thousands of clones; around 91% of these occur just once. The ten most abundant clones make up roughly 4.5% of the sample. The material was CD4+ or CD8+ T cells sorted from blood, obtained in a trial of the OX40 agonist ivuxolimab. These receptors were collected from an adult with an advanced solid tumor such as melanoma, head and neck, liver or kidney cancer.

This rearrangement joins TRBV30 to TRBJ2-7; 9 positions match TRBD1. CDR1 and CDR2 from the germline V gene are GTSNPN and SVGIG (reference sequence). The CDR3 is made up of 13 amino acids. Trimming removed 5 bases from V and 5 bases from J; junction bases left unmatched: 7. The CDR3 nucleotides read TGTGCCTGGGGCCGGGACAGGGTTAACGAGCAGTACTTC. The encoded protein is CAWGRDRVNEQYF.

The chain carries TRBV28 and TRBJ2-7, with D perhaps being TRBD1 or TRBD2 (6 bases each). Germline V CDR1 and CDR2: MDHEN, SYDVKM. The CDR3 runs 14 residues. With 2 bases removed from V and 4 bases from J, the gap between germline ends came to 12 bases. The CDR3 spells CASSLPGEAYEQYF. The CDR3 nucleotides read TGTGCCAGCAGTTTACCAGGGGAGGCTTACGAGCAGTACTTC.

V and J are TRBV9 and TRBJ2-3; the match to TRBD2 covers 11 bases. The V and J ends lost 0 bases and 5 bases, in that order; junction bases with no gene match: 8. Germline assignment: CDR1 SGDLS and CDR2 YYNGEE. The CDR3 extends over 17 amino acids. This chain's CDR3 is CASSVELAGGPGDTQYF. CDR3 in DNA: TGTGCCAGCAGCGTAGAGTTAGCGGGGGGGCCGGGAGATACGCAGTATTTT.

The chain recombines TRBV6-5 with TRBJ1-1; D is uncertain. Deletions cut 6 bases from V and 7 bases from J, with 15 bases between. Germline CDR1 MNHEY, CDR2 SVGAGI. The CDR3 loop spans 13 amino acids. CDR3 residues: CASRSPQIDEAFF. The CDR3 nucleotides are TGTGCCAGCAGATCTCCCCAGATTGATGAAGCTTTCTTT.

The chain's CDR3 is CASSLAGEPGFPVYGYTF. CDR3 sequence (DNA): TGTGCCAGCAGTTTAGCCGGCGAGCCAGGGTTCCCCGTCTATGGCTACACCTTC. The rearrangement links TRBV28 to TRBJ1-2; D perhaps matches TRBD1 (5 bases). Germline CDR1 MDHEN, CDR2 SYDVKM. V was cut by 2 bases and J by 4 bases, with 23 bases left in between. The CDR3 is 18 residues long.

V and J are TRBV10-3 and TRBJ2-3; D possibly corresponds to TRBD2 (7 bases). CDR1 is ENHRY and CDR2 is SYGVKD in the germline V gene. Trimming left V 6 bases short and J 4 bases short, with 23 bases between. CDR3 length: 17 amino acids. The CDR3 spells CAIRASGERDKSDTQYF. In nucleotides, the CDR3 is TGTGCCATCAGGGCCTCAGGGGAGCGGGATAAGTCAGATACGCAGTATTTT.

The chain joins TRBV28 to TRBJ2-7; TRBD1 might be the D (6 bases). Germline-derived CDR1 and CDR2 are MDHEN and SYDVKM. V lost 5 bases and J lost 6, with 20 bases in between. The CDR3 spans 15 residues. This CDR3 is CASSPRTAPRSEQYF. The CDR3 region has the DNA TGTGCCAGCAGTCCGCGGACAGCCCCGAGATCCGAGCAGTACTTC. Variable domain in full (rest from reference TRBV28 and TRBJ2-7): DVKVTQSSRYLVKRTGEKVFLECVQDMDHENMFWYRQDPGLGLRLIYFSYDVKMKEKGDIPEGYSVSREKKERFSLILESASTNQTSMYLCASSPRTAPRSEQYFGPGTRLTVT.

The chain is built from TRBV7-2 and TRBJ1-3, with D possibly being TRBD1 (5 bases). The CDR3 consists of 16 residues. Trimming left V 1 base short and J 0 bases short, with 10 bases between. Germline V lookup: CDR1 SGHTA, CDR2 FQGNSA. This CDR3 is CASSLGGEISGNTIYF. The CDR3 DNA is TGTGCCAGCAGCTTAGGAGGGGAGATCTCTGGAAACACCATATATTTT.

The V call is TRBV6-1, the J call TRBJ2-1; 7 bases line up with TRBD2. Germline CDR1 MNHNS, CDR2 SASEGT. CDR3 length: 15 amino acids. The junction had 10 bases not matched to a gene; V was cut back by 4 bases and J by 7 bases. CDR3 sequence reads: CASSGEWNSGNEQFF. CDR3 sequence (DNA): TGTGCCAGCAGTGGCGAATGGAATAGCGGGAATGAGCAGTTCTTC.

This chain joins TRBV5-1 and TRBJ2-7, with D maybe TRBD2 (6 bases). This CDR3 is built from 13 residues. CDR1 and CDR2 from the germline V gene are SGHRS and YFSETQ. V was pared by 2 bases and J by 3 bases, with 9 bases between. The CDR3 region is CASSLASVYEQYF. The DNA for the CDR3 is TGCGCCAGCAGCTTAGCTAGCGTCTACGAGCAGTACTTC.

The J gene is TRBJ2-1, the V gene TRBV11-2; tentative D call: TRBD1 (6 bases). The CDR3 sequence is 12 residues long. Trimming stripped 4 bases from V and 8 bases from J, with 9 bases between. Germline V gene sequence: CDR1 SGHAT, CDR2 FQNNGV. In DNA form, the CDR3 reads TGTGCCAGCAGCTCACAGGGTTATGAGCAGTTCTTC. Translating it yields CASSSQGYEQFF.

The rearrangement uses TRBV27 and TRBJ1-3; TRBD1 matches 8 bases. V shed 6 bases and J 4 bases; nucleotides not matched to a gene: 8. The CDR3 contains 15 residues. CDR1 and CDR2 from the germline V gene are MNHEY and SMNVEV (reference sequence). CDR3 amino acids: CASRRTGRTGNTIYF. DNA for the CDR3: TGTGCCAGCAGGAGGACAGGGCGTACGGGAAACACCATATATTTT.

This sequence joins TRBV30 and TRBJ2-2; D is unresolved. The CDR3 extends over 15 amino acids. CDR1 GTSNPN and CDR2 SVGIG come from the germline V gene (reference sequence). Trimming removed 6 bases from V and 2 bases from J, with 16 bases in between. The CDR3 DNA reads TGTGCCTGCCCCTGGCTTATGGGAAACACCGGGGAGCTGTTTTTT. Translation gives CACPWLMGNTGELFF.

The rearrangement uses TRBV5-4 and TRBJ1-3; possible D gene TRBD1, 5 bases. Germline values: CDR1 SGHNT, CDR2 YYREEE (reference sequence). The germline V and J ends were trimmed by 4 bases and 0 bases, with 14 bases remaining between them. The CDR3 contains 16 residues. CDR3 in amino acids: CASSIRTGDSGNTIYF. In DNA form, the CDR3 reads TGTGCCAGCAGCATCCGGACGGGGGACTCTGGAAACACCATATATTTT.

In DNA, the CDR3 is TGTGCCAGCTCACAAGGGACGCAAGAGACCCAGTACTTC. Translation gives CASSQGTQETQYF. The V call is TRBV18, the J call TRBJ2-5; either TRBD1 or TRBD2 may supply D (5 bases each). Germline V gives CDR1 KGHSH, CDR2 LQKENI. The CDR3 contains 13 residues. V dropped 4 bases and J dropped 2 bases, with 8 bases sitting between them.

V is TRBV19 and J is TRBJ1-4, with 7 bases aligning to TRBD1. The CDR3 length is 15 residues. Germline CDR1 is LNHDA and CDR2 is SQIVND (reference sequence). J lost 5 bases, V lost 5 bases, and 8 bases had no gene match. DNA of the CDR3: TGTGCCAGTAGTCTCGGACAGGCCCTAAATGAAAAACTGTTTTTT. It translates to CASSLGQALNEKLFF. Based on the CDR3 plus reference TRBV19 and TRBJ1-4, the full variable domain is DGGITQSPKYLFRKEGQNVTLSCEQNLNHDAMYWYRQDPGQGLRLIYYSQIVNDFQKGDIAEGYSVSREKKESFPLTVTSAQKNPTAFYLCASSLGQALNEKLFFGSGTQLSVL.